These 16 T cell receptor beta chains originate from one sample sequenced in a study of radiation and T cells in renal cell carcinoma. Time point: blood 2 weeks post-SBRT. Indicated treatment: 15 Gy SBRT to primary tumor, nephrectomy 4 weeks later. Profiled with immunoSEQ multiplex PCR; TCRdb holds only in-frame clones, not every one. This sample has 150,000 to 160,000 clones, with roughly 87% found just once. The sample in question was blood, obtained from a patient whose treatment included radiotherapy and nephrectomy. All receptors derive from a woman aged 45-65 years with renal cell carcinoma.

V and J are TRBV15 and TRBJ1-2, with 7 positions matching TRBD1. Germline-derived CDR1 and CDR2 are LNHNV and YYDKDF (reference sequence). The ends lost 0 bases at V and 5 bases at J; junction bases unmatched: 6. This CDR3 is built from 15 residues. CDR3 residues: CATSRDVTGEYGYTF. CDR3 sequence (DNA): TGTGCCACCAGCAGAGACGTCACAGGGGAGTATGGCTACACCTTC.

The rearrangement joins TRBV5-4 to TRBJ2-7; 8 nucleotides line up with TRBD1. CDR1 is SGHNT, CDR2 YYREEE, per germline (reference sequence). This CDR3 contains 14 residues. Trimming removed 0 bases from V and 5 bases from J; junction bases left unmatched: 4. CDR3 sequence: CASSLGTGFNEQYF. DNA for the CDR3: TGTGCCAGCAGCTTGGGGACAGGGTTCAACGAGCAGTACTTC.

This rearrangement joins TRBV5-1 to TRBJ1-1; 10 positions agree with TRBD1. Germline CDR1 is SGHRS and CDR2 is YFSETQ. This CDR3 contains 14 residues. J gave up 4 bases and V 4 bases, and 4 bases lay outside the gene matches. CDR3 coding DNA: TGCGCCAGCAGCGAAGGACAGGGGGGCACTGAAGCTTTCTTT. Translated, it gives CASSEGQGGTEAFF.

The chain recombines TRBV5-4 with TRBJ1-3; D might be TRBD1 (5 bases). Germline CDR1 SGHNT, CDR2 YYREEE (reference sequence). The V end was cut by 3 bases, the J end by 0 bases, with 13 bases between. The CDR3 has 16 residues. The DNA of the CDR3 is TGTGCCAGCAGCTCCGGGACTTCGTTCTCTGGAAACACCATATATTTT. This gives the protein CASSSGTSFSGNTIYF.

The CDR3 DNA is TGTGCCAGCAGTGAGGGTCGGGCGATCTACGAGCAGTACTTC. Translated: CASSEGRAIYEQYF. The V gene is TRBV6-1, the J gene TRBJ2-7; no firm D call. Looked up from germline, CDR1 is MNHNS and CDR2 is SASEGT. This CDR3 is 14 amino acids long. Trimming left V 3 bases short and J 3 bases short, with 12 bases between.

This sequence joins TRBV6-4 and TRBJ2-1, with D unresolved. Germline CDR1 is MRHNA and CDR2 is SNTAGT. Trimming pared 5 bases from V and 8 bases from J, leaving 16 bases between. This CDR3 spans 14 amino acids. CDR3 nucleotide sequence: TGTGCCAGCAGTAAAGACCTGAGCTGGGATGAGCAGTTCTTC. It encodes CASSKDLSWDEQFF.

This chain connects TRBV4-2 to TRBJ1-4; D ambiguous. CDR1 is LGHNA, CDR2 YNFKEQ, per germline. Trimming shortened V by 1 base and J by 0 bases, and 9 bases separated the two germline ends. The CDR3 length is 16 residues. The CDR3 loop reads CASSQASDSTNEKLFF. The CDR3 DNA is TGTGCCAGCAGCCAAGCCTCCGATTCAACTAATGAAAAACTGTTTTTT.

The chain is built from TRBV5-4 and TRBJ2-5; D ambiguous. Germline CDR1 is SGHNT and CDR2 is YYREEE (reference sequence). V dropped 0 bases and J dropped 2 bases, with 11 bases sitting between them. CDR3 length: 15 residues. The CDR3 reads CASSLDLGSQETQYF. In DNA form, the CDR3 reads TGTGCCAGCAGCTTGGACCTCGGGTCTCAAGAGACCCAGTACTTC.

The gene calls are TRBV2 and TRBJ2-5, with a weak D call TRBD1 (6 bases). The CDR3 totals 13 residues. In germline, CDR1 is SNHLY, CDR2 FYNNEI. V lost 7 bases, J lost 1 base, and 10 bases lay in between. The CDR3 nucleotides read TGTGCCAGCAAGAGGACAGCCCAAGAGACCCAGTACTTC. Translating gives CASKRTAQETQYF. Based on the CDR3 plus reference TRBV2 and TRBJ2-5, the full variable domain is EPEVTQTPSHQVTQMGQEVILRCVPISNHLYFYWYRQILGQKVEFLVSFYNNEISEKSEIFDDQFSVERPDGSNFTLKIRSTKLEDSAMYFCASKRTAQETQYFGPGTRLLVL.

Only one count was recorded for this clone. The chain combines TRBV12-5 with TRBJ2-3, with TRBD2 identical over 9 bases. J gave up 4 bases and V 5 bases, and 7 bases lay outside the gene matches. CDR3 length: 15 residues. Per the germline V gene, CDR1 is LGHNT and CDR2 is FRNRAP. The CDR3 loop reads CASGLGLAKADTQYF. The CDR3 nucleotides read TGTGCTAGTGGTCTGGGACTAGCAAAGGCAGATACGCAGTATTTT. Based on the CDR3 plus reference TRBV12-5 and TRBJ2-3, the full variable domain is DARVTQTPRHKVTEMGQEVTMRCQPILGHNTVFWYRQTMMQGLELLAYFRNRAPLDDSGMPKDRFSAEMPDATLATLKIQPSEPRDSAVYFCASGLGLAKADTQYFGPGTRLTVL.

The chain employs TRBV5-1 and TRBJ2-3; 11 bases are a match to TRBD2. The CDR3 spans 16 residues. The germline V gene has CDR1 SGHRS and CDR2 YFSETQ. Losses at the gene ends were 4 bases for V and 4 bases for J; bases not matched to a gene: 8. The CDR3 DNA reads as TGCGCCAGCAGCCGTACTAGCGGGGGCCTCTCAGATACGCAGTATTTT. As protein: CASSRTSGGLSDTQYF.

The genes are TRBV9 and TRBJ1-3; D is ambiguous. The germline V gene has CDR1 SGDLS and CDR2 YYNGEE. The CDR3 spans 16 residues. The germline V and J ends were trimmed by 3 bases and 0 bases, with 13 bases remaining between them. CDR3: CASSASWSGSGNTIYF. CDR3 in DNA: TGTGCCAGCAGCGCTTCTTGGTCGGGCTCTGGAAACACCATATATTTT.

This chain uses TRBV6-5 with TRBJ1-2, with D unresolved. The V gene's germline CDR1 is MNHEY and CDR2 SVGAGI. The CDR3 totals 10 residues. V lost 7 bases to trimming and J lost 7 bases, with 7 bases between them. The CDR3 nucleotides are TGTGCCAGCAAGAGGTTTGGCTACACCTTC. This sequence encodes CASKRFGYTF.

The genes are TRBV19 and TRBJ2-2; 9 bases fit TRBD1. CDR3 size: 15 residues. J lost 6 bases, V lost 5 bases, and 7 bases had no gene match. Germline CDR1 reads LNHDA; CDR2 reads SQIVND (reference sequence). Here the CDR3 DNA reads TGTGCCAGTAGTTTCGGACAGGGGTGGTCCGGGGAGCTGTTTTTT. It encodes CASSFGQGWSGELFF.

The gene calls are TRBV5-6 and TRBJ2-1, with 8 nucleotides matching TRBD2. The CDR3 contains 17 residues. Looked up from germline, CDR1 is SGHDT and CDR2 is YYEEEE. V trimming: 4 bases; J trimming: 3 bases; junction bases outside the gene matches: 12. The CDR3 DNA sequence: TGTGCCAGCAGCCCGGAGCCGATTAGCGGGGTCTACAATGAGCAGTTCTTC. Its protein product is CASSPEPISGVYNEQFF.

The rearrangement links TRBV2 to TRBJ2-6; D possibly uses TRBD1 or TRBD2 (5 bases each). This CDR3 has 17 amino acids. CDR1 SNHLY and CDR2 FYNNEI come from the germline V gene. The V end lost 6 bases, the J end lost 0 bases, and 15 bases lay between the germline ends. In DNA, the CDR3 is TGTGCCAGCAGCCCCCAAGGGGCGGGCTCTGGGGCCAACGTCCTGACTTTC. This translates into CASSPQGAGSGANVLTF.